These T cell receptor beta chains were read from a single sample in a study of cytomegalovirus exposure and HLA in healthy donors. Profiling relied on immunoSEQ multiplex PCR, and the TCRdb table lists in-frame clones only, not all of them. The data contain approximately 190,000 clones, 70% of them singletons. Material for sequencing was PBMCs. The receptors were sampled from a man aged 35 to 55 in good health and CMV-seropositive. Each CDR3 is given with its conserved first and last residue. Fields, in order: J gene, D gene, V gene, clone size, CDR3 protein, CDR3 DNA. D genes are given only for firm matches. Clone size is shown for a subset of rows, as once, few, many or a class of expanded clone.

J: TRBJ2-5; D: NA; V: TRBV10-3; size: NA; CDR3: CAISGQGMWQETQYF; DNA: TGTGCCATCAGTGGGCAGGGAATGTGGCAAGAGACCCAGTACTTC
J: TRBJ2-7; D: NA; V: TRBV7-9; size: NA; CDR3: CASSLDAGPYEQYF; DNA: TGTGCCAGCAGCTTAGATGCAGGGCCCTACGAGCAGTACTTC
J: TRBJ1-1; D: TRBD1; V: TRBV11-3; size: NA; CDR3: CASSRQGPATEAFF; DNA: TGTGCCAGCAGCCGACAGGGGCCAGCTACTGAAGCTTTCTTT
J: TRBJ1-1; D: NA; V: TRBV4-1; size: NA; CDR3: CASRRRRLNTEAFF; DNA: TGCGCCAGCAGGAGGAGGAGGTTGAACACTGAAGCTTTCTTT
J: TRBJ2-1; D: TRBD1; V: TRBV5-4; size: NA; CDR3: CASSLEGQGRGFF; DNA: TGTGCCAGCAGCCTAGAGGGACAGGGTCGAGGGTTCTTC
J: TRBJ2-2; D: TRBD2; V: TRBV6-6; size: few; CDR3: CASSPLAGGPGELFF; DNA: TGTGCCAGCTCCCCTCTAGCGGGGGGGCCCGGGGAGCTGTTTTTT
J: TRBJ2-3; D: TRBD1; V: TRBV18; size: NA; CDR3: CASSPVGDRLSTDTQYF; DNA: TGTGCCAGCTCACCGGTCGGGGACAGGCTAAGCACAGATACGCAGTATTTT
J: TRBJ1-5; D: NA; V: TRBV5-3; size: NA; CDR3: CARSLRGSSVINQPQHF; DNA: TGTGCCAGAAGCTTGAGGGGGTCTTCGGTTATTAATCAGCCCCAGCATTTT
J: TRBJ2-7; D: TRBD1; V: TRBV10-3; size: NA; CDR3: CATQGFDEQYF; DNA: TGTGCCACACAGGGGTTCGACGAGCAGTACTTC
J: TRBJ2-5; D: TRBD1; V: TRBV13; size: NA; CDR3: CASSLTQGKETQYF; DNA: TGTGCCAGCAGCTTAACACAGGGGAAAGAGACCCAGTACTTC
J: TRBJ1-6; D: NA; V: TRBV7-9; size: NA; CDR3: CASSSPLGSPLHF; DNA: TGTGCCAGCAGCTCACCCCTAGGCTCACCCCTCCACTTT
J: TRBJ2-1; D: TRBD2; V: TRBV29-1; size: few; CDR3: CSVPRLAGVLAEQFF; DNA: TGCAGCGTCCCCCGACTAGCGGGGGTTTTGGCTGAGCAGTTCTTC
J: TRBJ2-1; D: TRBD1; V: TRBV10-3; size: NA; CDR3: CAISEGQGGPNEQFF; DNA: TGTGCCATCAGTGAGGGACAGGGCGGACCCAATGAGCAGTTCTTC
J: TRBJ2-3; D: TRBD2; V: TRBV10-3; size: once; CDR3: CAIREGLAGGTDTQYF; DNA: TGTGCCATCAGGGAGGGACTAGCGGGGGGCACAGATACGCAGTATTTT
J: TRBJ1-2; D: NA; V: TRBV19; size: few; CDR3: CASSITERYGYTF; DNA: TGTGCCAGTAGTATAACAGAACGCTATGGCTACACCTTC
J: TRBJ2-1; D: TRBD2; V: TRBV11-2; size: NA; CDR3: CASTLAGGNEQFF; DNA: TGTGCCAGCACGCTAGCGGGGGGGAATGAGCAGTTCTTC
J: TRBJ2-7; D: NA; V: TRBV6-5; size: NA; CDR3: CASSYLAGEGDEQYF; DNA: TGTGCCAGCAGTTACCTCGCCGGAGAGGGGGACGAGCAGTACTTC
J: TRBJ2-1; D: NA; V: TRBV6-6; size: NA; CDR3: CASSGTLGGSYNEQFF; DNA: TGTGCCAGCAGTGGCACCCTAGGGGGCTCCTACAATGAGCAGTTCTTC
J: TRBJ2-7; D: TRBD1; V: TRBV5-1; size: NA; CDR3: CASSLVAQGQGYEQYF; DNA: TGCGCCAGCAGCTTGGTGGCCCAAGGACAGGGTTACGAGCAGTACTTC
J: TRBJ1-2; D: NA; V: TRBV9; size: few; CDR3: CASSVDGNYGYTF; DNA: TGTGCCAGCAGCGTAGATGGCAACTATGGCTACACCTTC
J: TRBJ1-1; D: NA; V: TRBV6-5; size: NA; CDR3: CASSPSGAFNTEAFF; DNA: TGTGCCAGCAGTCCCTCTGGGGCGTTTAACACTGAAGCTTTCTTT
J: TRBJ2-5; D: NA; V: TRBV4-1; size: NA; CDR3: CASSQEPLDRGGTQYF; DNA: TGCGCCAGCAGCCAAGAACCCCTGGACAGAGGCGGGACCCAGTACTTC
J: TRBJ2-2; D: NA; V: TRBV11-2; size: few; CDR3: CASSSAGFTGELFF; DNA: TGTGCCAGCAGCTCCGCGGGGTTCACCGGGGAGCTGTTTTTT
J: TRBJ1-5; D: TRBD1; V: TRBV15; size: NA; CDR3: CATSRGDRTYSNQPQHF; DNA: TGTGCCACCAGCAGGGGGGACAGAACCTATAGCAATCAGCCCCAGCATTTT
J: TRBJ2-1; D: NA; V: TRBV6-5; size: NA; CDR3: CASSYSVVRYEQFF; DNA: TGTGCCAGCAGTTACTCAGTGGTGCGGTATGAGCAGTTCTTC
J: TRBJ1-4; D: TRBD1; V: TRBV6-1; size: NA; CDR3: CASRLTTGGNEKLFF; DNA: TGTGCCAGCAGGCTGACGACAGGGGGAAATGAAAAACTGTTTTTT
J: TRBJ2-7; D: NA; V: TRBV28; size: NA; CDR3: CASSPTPLTGTYEQYF; DNA: TGTGCCAGCAGTCCGACCCCCCTAACAGGCACCTACGAGCAGTACTTC
J: TRBJ2-7; D: NA; V: TRBV27; size: NA; CDR3: CASSPPGYEQYF; DNA: TGTGCCAGCAGCCCCCCAGGCTACGAGCAGTACTTC
J: TRBJ2-7; D: NA; V: TRBV18; size: NA; CDR3: CASSRPGLPYEQYF; DNA: TGTGCCAGCTCACGCCCAGGGCTTCCCTACGAGCAGTACTTC
J: TRBJ1-2; D: NA; V: TRBV27; size: few; CDR3: CASSLSQGLGNYGYTF; DNA: TGTGCCAGCAGTTTATCGCAGGGACTTGGCAACTATGGCTACACCTTC
J: TRBJ1-2; D: NA; V: TRBV28; size: NA; CDR3: CASRIGTTYGYTF; DNA: TGTGCCAGCAGAATCGGGACAACCTATGGCTACACCTTC